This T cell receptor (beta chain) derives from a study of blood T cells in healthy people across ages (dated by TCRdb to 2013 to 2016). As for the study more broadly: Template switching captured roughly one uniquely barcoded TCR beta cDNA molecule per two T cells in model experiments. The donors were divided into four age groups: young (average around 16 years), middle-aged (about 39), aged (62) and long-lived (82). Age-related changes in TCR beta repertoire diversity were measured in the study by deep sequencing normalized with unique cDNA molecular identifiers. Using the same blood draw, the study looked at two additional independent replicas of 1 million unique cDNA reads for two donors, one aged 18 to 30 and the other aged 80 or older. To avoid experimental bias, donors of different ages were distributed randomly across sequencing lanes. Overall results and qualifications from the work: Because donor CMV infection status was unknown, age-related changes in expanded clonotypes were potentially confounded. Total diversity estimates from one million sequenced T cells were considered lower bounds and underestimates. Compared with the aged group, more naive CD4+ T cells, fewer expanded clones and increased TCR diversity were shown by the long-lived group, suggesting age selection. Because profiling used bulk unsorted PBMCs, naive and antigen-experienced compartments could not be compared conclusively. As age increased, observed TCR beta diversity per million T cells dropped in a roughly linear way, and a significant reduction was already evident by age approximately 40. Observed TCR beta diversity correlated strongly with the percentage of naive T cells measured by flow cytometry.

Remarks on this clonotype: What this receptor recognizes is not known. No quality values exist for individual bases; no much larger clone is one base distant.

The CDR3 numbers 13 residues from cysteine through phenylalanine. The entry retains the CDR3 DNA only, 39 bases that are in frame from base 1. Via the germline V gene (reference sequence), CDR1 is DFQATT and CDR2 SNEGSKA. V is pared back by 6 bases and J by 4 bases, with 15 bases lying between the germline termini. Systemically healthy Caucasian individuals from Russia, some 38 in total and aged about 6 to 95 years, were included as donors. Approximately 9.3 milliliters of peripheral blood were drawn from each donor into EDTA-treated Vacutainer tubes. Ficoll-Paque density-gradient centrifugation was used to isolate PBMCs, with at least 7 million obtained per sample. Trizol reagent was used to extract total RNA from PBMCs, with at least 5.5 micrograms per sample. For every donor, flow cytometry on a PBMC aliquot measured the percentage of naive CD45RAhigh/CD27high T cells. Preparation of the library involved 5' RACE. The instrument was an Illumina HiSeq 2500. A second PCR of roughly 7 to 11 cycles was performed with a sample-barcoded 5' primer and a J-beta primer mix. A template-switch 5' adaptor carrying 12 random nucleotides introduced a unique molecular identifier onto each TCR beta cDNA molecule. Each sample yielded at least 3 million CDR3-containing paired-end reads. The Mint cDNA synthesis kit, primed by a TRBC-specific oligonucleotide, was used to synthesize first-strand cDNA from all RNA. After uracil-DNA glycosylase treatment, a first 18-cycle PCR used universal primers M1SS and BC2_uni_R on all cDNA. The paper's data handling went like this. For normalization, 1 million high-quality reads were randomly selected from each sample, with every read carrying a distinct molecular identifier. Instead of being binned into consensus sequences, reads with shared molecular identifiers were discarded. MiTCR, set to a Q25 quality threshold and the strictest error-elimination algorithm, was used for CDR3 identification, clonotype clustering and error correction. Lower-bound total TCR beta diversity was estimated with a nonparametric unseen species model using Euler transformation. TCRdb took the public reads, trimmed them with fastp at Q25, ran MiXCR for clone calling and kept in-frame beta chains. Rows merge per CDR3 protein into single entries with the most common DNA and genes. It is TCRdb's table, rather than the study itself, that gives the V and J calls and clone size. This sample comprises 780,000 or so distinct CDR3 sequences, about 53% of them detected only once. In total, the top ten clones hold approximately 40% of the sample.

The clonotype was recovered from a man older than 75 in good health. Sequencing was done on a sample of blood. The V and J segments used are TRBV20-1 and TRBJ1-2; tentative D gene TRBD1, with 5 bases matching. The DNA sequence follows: TGCAGTGCCGGGACCGGAGGCGGCTATGGCTACACCTTC. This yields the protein CSAGTGGGYGYTF.